Only a few counts were recorded for the clone carrying this T cell receptor beta chain. The study ran its PCR with 60 Vbeta and 13 Jbeta primers. Method: immunoSEQ multiplex PCR; TCRdb's copy keeps in-frame clones and lacks some. The repertoire has approximately 96,000 clones, about 74% of them found once; the top ten carry 1.8%. V lost 7 bases and J lost 1; bases outside the gene matches: 10. Germline V gives CDR1 MDHEN, CDR2 SYDVKM. This CDR3 has 18 residues. The data originate from a study of cytomegalovirus exposure and HLA in healthy donors. Sequenced: PBMCs. This chain connects TRBV28 to TRBJ2-3; 14 nucleotides match TRBD2. The clonotype originates from a male donor in good health and CMV-seronegative. CDR3 region: CASIGPGLAGAGTDTQYF. In DNA, the CDR3 is TGTGCCAGCATCGGTCCGGGACTAGCGGGAGCGGGCACAGATACGCAGTATTTT. Using reference TRBV28 and TRBJ2-3 for the parts outside the CDR3, the full variable domain is DVKVTQSSRYLVKRTGEKVFLECVQDMDHENMFWYRQDPGLGLRLIYFSYDVKMKEKGDIPEGYSVSREKKERFSLILESASTNQTSMYLCASIGPGLAGAGTDTQYFGPGTRLTVL.